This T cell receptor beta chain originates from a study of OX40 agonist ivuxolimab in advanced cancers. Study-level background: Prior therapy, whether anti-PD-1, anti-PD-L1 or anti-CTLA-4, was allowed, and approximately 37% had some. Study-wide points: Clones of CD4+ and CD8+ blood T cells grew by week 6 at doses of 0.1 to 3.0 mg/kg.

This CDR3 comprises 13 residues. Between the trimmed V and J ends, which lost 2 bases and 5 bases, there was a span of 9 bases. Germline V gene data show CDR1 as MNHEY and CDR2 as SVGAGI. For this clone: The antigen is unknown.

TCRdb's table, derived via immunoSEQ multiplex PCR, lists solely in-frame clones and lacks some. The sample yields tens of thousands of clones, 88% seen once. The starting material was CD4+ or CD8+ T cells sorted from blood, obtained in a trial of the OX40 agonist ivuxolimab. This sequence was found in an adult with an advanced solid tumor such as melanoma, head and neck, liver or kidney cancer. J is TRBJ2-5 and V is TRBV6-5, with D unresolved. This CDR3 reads CASSYGRAETQYF. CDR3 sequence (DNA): TGTGCCAGCAGTTACGGAAGAGCGGAGACCCAGTACTTC.